Each of the 8 T cell receptor beta chains below was sequenced from the same sample in a study of siplizumab effects on memory and regulatory T cells. Their recognized antigens are unknown. TCRdb keeps only in-frame clones here, not all; method: immunoSEQ multiplex PCR. The table shows about 10,000 clones, with more than 45% occurring only once. Over a period of around six days at 37 degrees C, the mixed lymphocyte reaction cells were cocultured. The sample consisted of CFSE-low (dividing) CD4+ T cells sorted from an allogeneic mixed lymphocyte reaction. Source of these receptors: a human donor in good health; the cells came from an allogeneic mixed lymphocyte reaction.

The V and J genes are TRBV6-1 and TRBJ1-5, with D unresolved. This CDR3 contains 14 residues. Per the germline V gene, CDR1 is MNHNS and CDR2 is SASEGT. Trimming took 3 bases from V and 1 from J, leaving 7 bases between them. DNA for the CDR3: TGTGCCAGCAGTGAGGGGTGGAGCAATCAGCCCCAGCATTTT. Translating gives CASSEGWSNQPQHF.

This clone appeared once. The J gene is TRBJ2-2, the V gene TRBV7-8; D is undetermined. Germline CDR1 and CDR2: SGHVS and FQNEAQ. CDR3 length: 13 amino acids. With 5 bases removed from V and 5 bases from J, the gap between germline ends came to 9 bases. The DNA of the CDR3 is TGTGCCAGCAGCCCGTCAGGAACCGGGGAGCTGTTTTTT. Translated: CASSPSGTGELFF. The full variable domain, in which reference TRBV7-8 and TRBJ2-2 provide the parts outside the CDR3, is GAGVSQSPRYKVAKRGQDVALRCDPISGHVSLFWYQQALGQGPEFLTYFQNEAQLDKSGLPSDRFFAERPEGSVSTLKIQRTQQEDSAVYLCASSPSGTGELFFGEGSRLTVL.

In its sample, this clone ranks as medium-sized. V is TRBV19 and J is TRBJ1-5; D is ambiguous. The length of the CDR3 is 15 residues. Germline CDR1 and CDR2: LNHDA and SQIVND (reference sequence). The V end was cut by 6 bases, the J end by 2 bases, with 14 bases between. The CDR3 spells CASSPGFGGNQPQHF. CDR3 coding DNA: TGTGCCAGTAGCCCGGGATTCGGCGGCAATCAGCCCCAGCATTTT.

The chain has TRBV10-1 and TRBJ2-7, with D maybe TRBD2 (5 bases). CDR1 WNHNN and CDR2 SYGVQD come from the germline V gene (reference sequence). V was clipped by 0 bases and J by 5 bases, with 14 bases between them. The CDR3 is 15 amino acids. DNA of the CDR3: TGCGCCAGCAGTGAGTCGGAAGCGGCTAGGGACGAGCAGTACTTC. Translation: CASSESEAARDEQYF.

The chain is built from TRBV28 and TRBJ2-1; 12 positions agree with TRBD2. Germline CDR1 is MDHEN and CDR2 is SYDVKM. The ends lost 1 base at V and 9 bases at J; junction bases unmatched: 4. The CDR3 sequence is 15 residues long. In nucleotides, the CDR3 is TGTGCCAGCAGTTTATTGCTAGCGGGAGGGCGTGAGCAGTTCTTC. Translation: CASSLLLAGGREQFF.

This clone was seen more than once but under ten times. This chain joins TRBV5-1 and TRBJ2-1; 7 nucleotides line up with TRBD2. Germline CDR1 and CDR2: SGHRS and YFSETQ. This CDR3 has 14 amino acids. With 2 bases clipped from V and 5 bases from J, the junction kept 4 bases outside the gene matches. CDR3 nucleotide sequence: TGCGCCAGCAGCTTAACTAGCGCAAACAATGAGCAGTTCTTC. This encodes CASSLTSANNEQFF.

This sequence joins TRBV6-6 and TRBJ2-7; possibly TRBD1 or TRBD2 for D (5 bases each). The CDR3 is 11 amino acids. V gave up 7 bases and J gave up 6 bases, with 10 bases separating them. Germline CDR1 MNHNY, CDR2 SVGAGI (reference sequence). The CDR3 is CASNRGSEQYF. The CDR3 bases are TGTGCCAGCAATCGGGGCAGCGAGCAGTACTTC.

The chain couples TRBV6-5 to TRBJ2-3; perhaps TRBD1 as D (5 bases). From germline, CDR1 is MNHEY and CDR2 SVGAGI. CDR3 length equals 15 residues. The CDR3 bases are TGTACCGGCAGTTACGGTGCCAGGGCCACAGATACGCAGTATTTT. Its protein product is CTGSYGARATDTQYF.